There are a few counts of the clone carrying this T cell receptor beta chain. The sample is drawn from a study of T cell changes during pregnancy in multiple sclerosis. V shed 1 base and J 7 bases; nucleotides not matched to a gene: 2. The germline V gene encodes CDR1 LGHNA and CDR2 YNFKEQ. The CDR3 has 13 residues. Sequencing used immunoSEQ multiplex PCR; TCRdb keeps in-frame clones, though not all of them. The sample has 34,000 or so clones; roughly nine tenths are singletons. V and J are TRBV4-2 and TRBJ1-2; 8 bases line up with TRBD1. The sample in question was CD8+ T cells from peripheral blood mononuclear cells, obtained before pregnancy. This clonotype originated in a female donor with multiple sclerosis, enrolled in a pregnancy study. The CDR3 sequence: CASSQGTGSGYTF. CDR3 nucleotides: TGTGCCAGCAGCCAAGGGACAGGGAGTGGCTACACCTTC.